This passage covers 4 T cell receptor beta chains from one sample sequenced in a study of post-analysis software for immune sequencing data. Study-level results: Four or five TRBV segments were more frequent in patients than controls; TRBV5-6, TRBV5-1 and TRBV20-1 belonged to this group.

What these receptors recognize is not known. Unique-molecular-identifier-tagged TCR beta cDNA libraries were used. A single record per CDR3 protein comes from TCRdb applying MiXCR to the PCR reads. There are 400,000 to 500,000 distinct CDR3 sequences in the sample; approximately 37% occur only once, and 6% to 9% lies in the top ten. The sequencing input was blood. The receptors derive from a girl aged 2 to 9 with multiple sclerosis.

The chain couples TRBV12-3 or TRBV12-4 to TRBJ1-6; D not resolved. The CDR3 covers 14 residues. Trimming pared 3 bases from V and 7 bases from J, leaving 10 bases between. The CDR3: CASSFTRENSPLHF. CDR3 bases: TGTGCCAGCAGTTTTACCCGCGAAAATTCACCCCTCCACTTT.

This chain uses TRBV12-3 or TRBV12-4 with TRBJ1-2; 9 positions match TRBD1. V dropped 5 bases and J dropped 8; count of bases not matched to a gene: 6. The CDR3 sequence is 13 residues long. This CDR3 is CASSPNRGPGYTF. In DNA, the CDR3 is TGTGCCAGCAGTCCTAACAGGGGGCCCGGCTACACCTTC.

The chain couples TRBV12-3 or TRBV12-4 to TRBJ2-1; 11 bases match TRBD2. Unmatched junction bases numbered 8, after V lost 6 bases and J lost 7 bases. There are 15 residues in the CDR3. Written as DNA, the CDR3 is TGTGCCAGCAGCTCCACTAGCGGGAGCTTGAATGAGCAGTTCTTC. It specifies CASSSTSGSLNEQFF.

In this sample, this clonotype turned up many times. The chain is built from TRBV5-1 and TRBJ2-1, with 7 nucleotides matching TRBD1. With V trimmed by 4 bases and J by 8 bases, 12 bases remained unmatched. From germline, CDR1 is SGHRS and CDR2 YFSETQ. This CDR3 comprises 15 residues. The CDR3 region has the DNA TGCGCCAGCAGCGCGATGGGCCAGGGGGTGTATGAGCAGTTCTTC. This sequence encodes CASSAMGQGVYEQFF.